Given below is one T cell receptor beta chain in context. Method: immunoSEQ multiplex PCR; TCRdb's copy keeps in-frame clones and lacks some. The sample holds about 730,000 clones; approximately 85% are singletons and the top ten take about 0.0098%. The V gene lost 10 bases and the J gene lost 1 base, with 13 bases spanning the gap. The CDR3 is 13 amino acids. Germline lookup yields CDR1 SNHLY and CDR2 FYNNEI. These data originate in a study of shared T cell receptors in the human thymus. The sample was also reused in another study, on human thymus T cells. As that study records: Healthy Finnish infants undergoing corrective surgery for congenital heart defects were used as donors. There appeared to be biased usage of V and J genes in thymic and blood repertoires. Related studies noted strongly shared thymic repertoires across unrelated people.

This chain uses TRBV2 with TRBJ1-1; D unresolved. This clonotype was sampled from a girl in the first two years of life with a congenital heart defect. The sequencing sample was made of thymocytes. The CDR3 sequence is CAIPEGSNTEAFF. The CDR3 DNA reads as TGTGCCATACCTGAGGGCTCGAACACTGAAGCTTTCTTT.